The 26 T cell receptor beta chains in this list originate from one sample, sequenced in a study of T cell changes during pregnancy in multiple sclerosis. Repertoires were generated with immunoSEQ multiplex PCR, while TCRdb's copy carries only in-frame clones and drops some. The sample lists about 99,000 clones, 93% seen once, with 0.99% in the top ten. Sample: peripheral blood, taken after pregnancy. These receptors all stem from a female donor with multiple sclerosis, enrolled in a pregnancy study.

The chain uses TRBV5-1 and TRBJ1-1, with TRBD1 identical over 10 bases. Germline assignment: CDR1 SGHRS and CDR2 YFSETQ. The J segment lost 4 bases and the V segment lost 3 bases, leaving 6 bases of the junction unmatched. This CDR3 has 15 amino acids. This CDR3 reads CASSSGTGEATEAFF. In DNA, the CDR3 is TGCGCCAGCAGCTCCGGGACAGGGGAGGCCACTGAAGCTTTCTTT.

CDR3 bases: TGTGCCAGAAAGAACAGCGCAGGGGCTTTTCTCCCCTACGAGCAGTACTTC. Translated, it gives CARKNSAGAFLPYEQYF. V gene TRBV5-3 combines with J gene TRBJ2-7; D is possibly TRBD1 (6 bases). TRBV5-3 is labeled an ORF, and its function is uncertain. V shed 6 bases and J shed 2 bases, with 24 bases lying between them. This CDR3 is 17 amino acids long.

The chain carries TRBV28 and TRBJ1-5, with 8 bases that match TRBD1. The CDR3 is 17 amino acids. With V trimmed by 3 bases and J by 1 base, 8 bases remained unmatched. Germline CDR1 reads MDHEN; CDR2 reads SYDVKM. CDR3 sequence: CASSLPRQGTSNQPQHF. Written as DNA, the CDR3 is TGTGCCAGCAGTTTGCCCAGACAGGGGACGAGCAATCAGCCCCAGCATTTT.

V usage is TRBV5-1 and J usage is TRBJ1-2; 7 bases are shared with TRBD1. Germline CDR1 SGHRS, CDR2 YFSETQ. V lost 0 bases to trimming and J lost 4 bases; unmatched junction nucleotides: 6. CDR3 length equals 15 residues. The CDR3 DNA follows: TGCGCCAGCAGCTTGGATCAGGGGGGTACCTATGGCTACACCTTC. Translating gives CASSLDQGGTYGYTF.

The V call is TRBV18, the J call TRBJ1-1; possible D gene TRBD1, 5 bases. The CDR3 consists of 12 residues. Trimming took 6 bases from V and 6 from J, leaving 11 bases between them. Germline V gene data show CDR1 as KGHSH and CDR2 as LQKENI. Here the CDR3 DNA reads TGTGCCAGCTCGCCTTCAGGGCCTGAAGCTTTCTTT. Its translation is CASSPSGPEAFF.

The chain uses TRBV9 and TRBJ1-3, with a weak D call TRBD1 (5 bases). V lost 3 bases, J lost 4 bases, and 23 bases lay in between. The germline CDR1 and CDR2 sequences are SGDLS and YYNGEE. This CDR3 has 18 amino acids. The CDR3 bases are TGTGCCAGCAGCGGCCGGCGCCGGGGGGAAGGAGCCGGAAACACCATATATTTT. Encoded protein: CASSGRRRGEGAGNTIYF.

The V and J genes are TRBV29-1 and TRBJ1-2; perhaps TRBD1 as D (6 bases). The germline V and J ends were trimmed by 7 bases and 4 bases, with 16 bases remaining between them. The CDR3 has 13 residues. Germline CDR1 reads SQVTM; CDR2 reads ANQGSEA. DNA of the CDR3: TGCAGCGCCAGGGTAGGGGGGGGCTATGGCTACACCTTC. This encodes CSARVGGGYGYTF. The variable domain in full, with the rest retrieved from reference TRBV29-1 and TRBJ1-2, is SAVISQKPSRDICQRGTSLTIQCQVDSQVTMMFWYRQQPGQSLTLIATANQGSEATYESGFVIDKFPISRPNLTFSTLTVSNMSPEDSSIYLCSARVGGGYGYTFGSGTRLTVV.

A remark on this clone: One end of the junction varies from germline; a read error may be responsible. J is TRBJ1-1 and V is TRBV2; D perhaps matches TRBD1 (6 bases). This CDR3 spans 15 amino acids. Germline CDR1 SNHLY, CDR2 FYNNEI. The CDR3 loop is CASREGQFKNTEAFF. The CDR3 DNA reads as TGTGCCAGCAGAGAAGGACAGTTTAAGAACACTGAAGCTTTCTTT.

The J gene is TRBJ2-2, the V gene TRBV18; D possibly corresponds to TRBD2 (5 bases). In germline, CDR1 is KGHSH, CDR2 LQKENI. The germline V and J ends were trimmed by 3 bases and 1 base, with 9 bases remaining between them. CDR3 length: 15 residues. The CDR3 loop reads CASSPTDWNTGELFF. The CDR3 region has the DNA TGTGCCAGCTCACCTACGGACTGGAACACCGGGGAGCTGTTTTTT.

In this sample, this clone turned up once. V is TRBV19 and J is TRBJ1-2; D may be TRBD1 (6 bases). The CDR3 loop spans 12 amino acids. Trimming took 8 bases from V and 8 from J, leaving 15 bases between them. The germline gives CDR1 LNHDA, CDR2 SQIVND (reference sequence). The CDR3 DNA reads TGTGCCAGTCGAACAGGGAACGAAGGCTACACCTTC. Protein: CASRTGNEGYTF.

The V and J genes are TRBV7-9 and TRBJ2-7; D may be TRBD1 (5 bases). Germline lookup yields CDR1 SEHNR and CDR2 FQNEAQ (reference sequence). With 4 bases removed from V and 6 bases from J, the gap between germline ends came to 16 bases. CDR3 size: 14 residues. CDR3 loop: CASSSTVDSGEQYF. The CDR3 nucleotides read TGTGCCAGCAGCTCGACAGTAGATTCGGGCGAGCAGTACTTC.

This sequence joins TRBV6-5 and TRBJ2-1; possibly TRBD1 for D (5 bases). There are 16 residues in the CDR3. The germline V gene encodes CDR1 MNHEY and CDR2 SVGAGI. V lost 2 bases, J lost 8 bases, and 19 bases lay in between. In DNA form, the CDR3 reads TGTGCCAGCAGTTACCATAGGCGGACATTTAGGGATGAGCAGTTCTTC. Translated: CASSYHRRTFRDEQFF.

The chain is built from TRBV7-9 and TRBJ1-2, with a tentative D call TRBD1 (6 bases). The CDR3 runs to 17 residues. Germline CDR1 and CDR2: SEHNR and FQNEAQ (reference sequence). V was cut by 1 base and J by 3 bases, with 18 bases left in between. CDR3 protein: CASSLDSSDSRHYGYTF. CDR3 nucleotide sequence: TGTGCCAGCAGCTTAGACTCTTCGGACAGTCGTCACTATGGCTACACCTTC.

This chain uses TRBV13 with TRBJ2-2; 8 nucleotides agree with TRBD1. V was clipped by 8 bases and J by 2 bases; unmatched bases: 4. CDR3 size: 14 residues. The germline V gene has CDR1 PRHDT and CDR2 FYEKMQ (reference sequence). CDR3 coding DNA: TGTGCCAGCCGGGACAGGAGTAACACCGGGGAGCTGTTTTTT. Residues: CASRDRSNTGELFF.

The rearrangement joins TRBV27 to TRBJ2-7; D call uncertain. Germline values: CDR1 MNHEY, CDR2 SMNVEV (reference sequence). The ends were cut back, 5 bases at V and 2 bases at J, with 19 bases in the middle. The CDR3 has 16 residues. Here the CDR3 reads CASSPRVISPAYEQYF. The CDR3 nucleotides read TGTGCCAGCAGTCCCCGTGTAATCTCCCCCGCCTACGAGCAGTACTTC.

This sequence joins TRBV7-3 and TRBJ2-3; D is uncertain. Germline values: CDR1 SGHTA, CDR2 FQGTGA. V was trimmed by 5 bases and J by 0 bases, leaving 12 bases between them. The CDR3 spans 15 residues. The CDR3 DNA follows: TGTGCCAGCAGCCTTACATCGTCCAGCACAGATACGCAGTATTTT. It translates to CASSLTSSSTDTQYF.

The J gene is TRBJ1-2, the V gene TRBV7-9, with TRBD1 matching over 11 bases. The germline CDR1 and CDR2 sequences are SEHNR and FQNEAQ (reference sequence). J gave up 8 bases and V 10 bases, and 9 bases lay outside the gene matches. This CDR3 spans 13 amino acids. In DNA form, the CDR3 reads TGTGCCATAGATGGGACAGGGGGATTCGGCTACACCTTC. This gives the protein CAIDGTGGFGYTF.

The chain carries TRBV4-1 and TRBJ2-1, with 14 bases matching TRBD2. Germline trimming cut 3 bases from V and 3 bases from J; bases unmatched to any gene: 4. This CDR3 has 17 residues. Germline V gene lookup returns CDR1 MGHRA and CDR2 YSYEKL. The CDR3 spells CASSHLGLAGGYNEQFF. The DNA for the CDR3 is TGCGCCAGCAGCCACCTTGGACTAGCGGGGGGCTACAATGAGCAGTTCTTC.

The gene calls are TRBV28 and TRBJ1-2; TRBD1 agrees at 7 bases. The CDR3 contains 16 residues. J gave up 5 bases and V 5 bases, and 14 bases lay outside the gene matches. CDR1 and CDR2 (germline): MDHEN, SYDVKM. The CDR3 here is CASSPWTGAQSYGYTF. The DNA for the CDR3 is TGTGCCAGCAGTCCCTGGACAGGCGCGCAATCATATGGCTACACCTTC.

This clone was observed a single time. This chain's CDR3 is CATQTTSGYEQYF. The CDR3 bases are TGTGCCACCCAGACGACTAGCGGCTACGAGCAGTACTTC. The V and J genes are TRBV6-1 and TRBJ2-7; the match to TRBD2 covers 9 bases. Per germline, CDR1 MNHNS and CDR2 SASEGT. The CDR3 covers 13 residues. With V trimmed by 10 bases and J by 3 bases, 7 bases remained unmatched.

The J gene is TRBJ1-3, the V gene TRBV7-9, with TRBD1 as a possible D gene (6 bases). Trimming took off 2 bases at V and 5 bases at J, with 10 bases between the two ends. Per germline, CDR1 SEHNR and CDR2 FQNEAQ (reference sequence). The CDR3 has 14 residues. DNA of the CDR3: TGTGCCAGCAGCTTACTTGGGGGCCGAAACACCATATATTTT. Amino acid sequence: CASSLLGGRNTIYF.

This rearrangement joins TRBV18 to TRBJ2-6; TRBD1 matches 7 bases. Germline loops: CDR1 KGHSH, CDR2 LQKENI. This CDR3 is 17 amino acids long. The J segment lost 4 bases and the V segment lost 3 bases, leaving 9 bases of the junction unmatched. This CDR3 is CASSPLGTESGANVLTF. CDR3 nucleotide sequence: TGTGCCAGCTCACCTCTCGGGACAGAGAGCGGGGCCAACGTCCTGACTTTC. Based on the CDR3 plus reference TRBV18 and TRBJ2-6, the full variable domain is NAGVMQNPRHLVRRRGQEARLRCSPMKGHSHVYWYRQLPEEGLKFMVYLQKENIIDESGMPKERFSAEFPKEGPSILRIQQVVRGDSAAYFCASSPLGTESGANVLTFGAGSRLTVL.

The chain couples TRBV9 to TRBJ1-1, with TRBD1 as a possible D gene (5 bases). Trimming stripped 1 base from V and 5 bases from J, with 9 bases between. CDR1 and CDR2 from the germline V gene are SGDLS and YYNGEE. The CDR3 spans 13 residues. In nucleotides, the CDR3 is TGTGCCAGCAGCGTATCCGGGGGGACTGAAGCTTTCTTT. Amino acids: CASSVSGGTEAFF.

DNA for the CDR3: TGTGCCAGCGGCCCACAGGGGACTAATGAAAAACTGTTTTTT. Residues: CASGPQGTNEKLFF. V usage is TRBV2 and J usage is TRBJ1-4; 7 bases agree with TRBD1. Germline V lookup: CDR1 SNHLY, CDR2 FYNNEI. The ends lost 8 bases at V and 2 bases at J; junction bases unmatched: 5. The CDR3 runs to 14 residues.

V gene TRBV14 combines with J gene TRBJ2-3, with 13 nucleotides matching TRBD2. The CDR3 is 20 amino acids. The V and J ends lost 0 bases and 3 bases, in that order; junction bases with no gene match: 12. Germline CDR1 SGHDN, CDR2 FVKESK. The CDR3 nucleotides read TGTGCCAGCAGCCAAGAAGGCCCGGGACTAGCGGGATATTGGACAGATACGCAGTATTTT. As protein: CASSQEGPGLAGYWTDTQYF.

The chain links TRBV7-9 to TRBJ1-2; a weak D match, TRBD1 (6 bases). The ends were cut back, 5 bases at V and 6 bases at J, with 19 bases in the middle. From germline, CDR1 is SEHNR and CDR2 FQNEAQ (reference sequence). The CDR3 length is 15 residues. CDR3 protein: CASSPSVRRGDGYTF. Written as DNA, the CDR3 is TGTGCCAGCAGCCCCTCCGTGCGCAGGGGCGATGGCTACACCTTC.